These T cell receptor beta chains were read from a single sample in a study of T cells in Graves' hyperthyroidism and ophthalmopathy. TCRdb processed the multiplex PCR reads anew with MiXCR; each CDR3 protein has one entry. This table holds 550,000 to 800,000 distinct CDR3 sequences, about 15% found once. Sequencing was done on a sample of blood. Source of these receptors: a man between 18 and 29 years old with Graves' hyperthyroidism. Both conserved end residues are part of each CDR3. The order of the fields is clone size, V gene, D gene, J gene, CDR3 protein, CDR3 DNA. A D gene is named only where the DNA matches it firmly. Size is stated for part of the rows, as once, few or many counts, or as a class when the clone is expanded.

few,TRBV2,TRBD1,TRBJ2-2,CASIRDRGSGELFF,TGTGCCAGCATTAGGGACAGGGGATCCGGGGAGCTGTTTTTT
few,TRBV4-1,TRBD1,TRBJ1-2,CASTSEGRGLRGYTF,TGCGCCAGCACCTCTGAGGGCAGGGGGCTGCGTGGCTACACCTTC
few,TRBV18,TRBD2,TRBJ2-1,CASSPAGLVGREQFF,TGTGCCAGCTCACCGGCGGGACTAGTGGGGCGGGAGCAGTTCTTC
-,TRBV12-5,-,TRBJ2-4,CASGSTTGEGTKNIQCF,TGTGCTAGTGGTTCGACTACAGGGGAGGGAACCAAAAACATTCAGTGCTTC
many,TRBV18,-,TRBJ1-1,CASSPPGVLRSSTEAFF,TGTGCCAGCTCGCCACCAGGGGTACTAAGATCGAGCACTGAAGCTTTCTTT
-,TRBV5-1,-,TRBJ1-4,CASRRVGEKLFF,TGCGCCAGCCGCAGGGTAGGGGAAAAACTGTTTTTT
many,TRBV28,TRBD1,TRBJ2-3,CASQLDRGSDTQYF,TGTGCCAGCCAGCTCGACAGGGGGTCAGATACGCAGTATTTT
-,TRBV14,TRBD2,TRBJ2-2,CASSQDPAGTSVGTGELFF,TGTGCCAGCAGCCAAGATCCTGCAGGGACTAGCGTGGGAACCGGGGAGCTGTTTTTT
many,TRBV2,TRBD2,TRBJ2-1,CASSRTRYNEQFF,TGTGCCAGCAGCCGGACTAGATACAATGAGCAGTTCTTC
many,TRBV30,-,TRBJ2-2,CAWTLQLVTGELFF,TGTGCCTGGACCCTCCAGCTAGTCACCGGGGAGCTGTTTTTT
many,TRBV2,TRBD2,TRBJ2-1,CASSDPAGVSNEQFF,TGTGCCAGCAGTGATCCAGCGGGAGTCAGCAATGAGCAGTTCTTC
many,TRBV27,-,TRBJ1-1,CASYRGEFSTEAFF,TGTGCCAGCTACCGGGGTGAGTTTAGCACTGAAGCTTTCTTT
few,TRBV4-1,-,TRBJ1-3,CASSPGGRRNTIYF,TGCGCCAGCAGCCCCGGGGGTCGGAGAAACACCATATATTTT
many,TRBV7-8,-,TRBJ1-3,CASSQGTGGGNTIYF,TGTGCCAGCAGCCAGGGTACTGGCGGTGGAAACACCATATATTTT
few,TRBV7-2,-,TRBJ1-5,CASSLSATGFQPQHF,TGTGCCAGCAGCTTAAGCGCCACAGGGTTTCAGCCCCAGCATTTT
many,TRBV6-1,-,TRBJ2-7,CASSELTHGPYEQYF,TGTGCCAGCAGTGAACTGACTCATGGACCCTACGAGCAGTACTTC
many,TRBV12-3/TRBV12-4,TRBD1,TRBJ1-1,CASSFQGASTEAFF,TGTGCCAGCAGTTTTCAGGGGGCCAGCACTGAAGCTTTCTTT
-,TRBV7-9,TRBD1,TRBJ2-7,CASSFPDRGYEQYF,TGTGCCAGCAGCTTCCCGGACAGGGGATACGAGCAGTACTTC
-,TRBV29-1,-,TRBJ2-7,CSVGTEEPYEQYF,TGCAGCGTTGGGACAGAAGAGCCCTACGAGCAGTACTTC
many,TRBV30,-,TRBJ2-7,CAWKGPDVYEQYF,TGTGCCTGGAAAGGACCGGACGTGTACGAGCAGTACTTC
few,TRBV2,-,TRBJ2-1,CASSARTGYNEQFF,TGTGCCAGCAGTGCTAGGACTGGGTACAATGAGCAGTTCTTC
many,TRBV5-1,-,TRBJ2-3,CASSPVTGAGIFTDTQYF,TGCGCCAGCAGCCCGGTTACCGGGGCCGGGATTTTCACAGATACGCAGTATTTT
-,TRBV6-5,TRBD1,TRBJ1-5,CASSLTGDDSNQPQHF,TGTGCCAGCAGTTTGACAGGGGACGATAGCAATCAGCCCCAGCATTTT
-,TRBV27,TRBD2,TRBJ2-7,CASSAPTSGPYEQYF,TGTGCCAGCAGTGCCCCCACTAGCGGCCCCTACGAGCAGTACTTC
few,TRBV12-3/TRBV12-4,-,TRBJ1-6,CASTRLLGYSPLHF,TGTGCCAGCACCCGACTCCTGGGATATTCACCCCTCCACTTT
few,TRBV7-2,TRBD1,TRBJ2-1,CASSLVTGNEQFF,TGTGCCAGCAGCCTCGTGACAGGGAATGAGCAGTTCTTC
many,TRBV28,TRBD2,TRBJ2-7,CASSYPPAGGSYEQYF,TGTGCCAGCAGTTACCCCCCAGCGGGGGGCTCCTACGAGCAGTACTTC
-,TRBV20-1,TRBD2,TRBJ2-5,CSAPPAGREEETQYF,TGCAGTGCTCCGCCGGCAGGGAGGGAGGAAGAGACCCAGTACTTC
-,TRBV19,-,TRBJ1-5,CASSTKWEGQPQHF,TGTGCCAGTAGTACCAAATGGGAGGGGCAGCCCCAGCATTTT
many,TRBV30,TRBD2,TRBJ2-1,CAWKSARLAAQLNEQFF,TGTGCCTGGAAGAGTGCCCGACTAGCGGCCCAACTTAATGAGCAGTTCTTC
-,TRBV5-1,-,TRBJ1-2,CASSYFNSANYGYTF,TGCGCCAGCAGCTACTTTAACAGTGCTAACTATGGCTACACCTTC
many,TRBV28,TRBD1,TRBJ1-3,CASSGGQLFGNTIYF,TGTGCCAGCAGTGGGGGACAGCTTTTCGGAAACACCATATATTTT
few,TRBV7-2,TRBD2,TRBJ2-1,CASSLARTSGRAYNEQFF,TGTGCCAGCAGCTTAGCGCGGACTAGCGGGAGGGCCTACAATGAGCAGTTCTTC
few,TRBV11-3,-,TRBJ1-5,CASSLVGGEGQPQHF,TGTGCCAGCAGCTTGGTAGGAGGGGAAGGCCAGCCCCAGCATTTT
-,TRBV7-2,TRBD2,TRBJ2-2,CASSTDAGGPLTGELFF,TGTGCCAGCAGCACCGATGCGGGAGGGCCGTTGACCGGGGAGCTGTTTTTT
many,TRBV2,-,TRBJ2-5,CASKLIYQETQYF,TGTGCCAGCAAGTTAATATATCAAGAGACCCAGTACTTC
many,TRBV7-3,-,TRBJ1-4,CASSSPRSRGGEKLFF,TGTGCCAGCAGCTCCCCCCGAAGTCGGGGTGGGGAAAAACTGTTTTTT
few,TRBV5-5,-,TRBJ1-1,CASSLATGQFATEAFF,TGTGCCAGCAGCTTGGCCACAGGGCAGTTCGCCACTGAAGCTTTCTTT
-,TRBV24-1,-,TRBJ2-7,CATSGGSYEQYF,TGTGCCACCAGCGGAGGGTCCTACGAGCAGTACTTC
many,TRBV6-2/TRBV6-3,-,TRBJ2-7,CASSLTGTQGEQYF,TGTGCCAGCAGTTTAACCGGGACCCAGGGCGAGCAGTACTTC
-,TRBV24-1,TRBD2,TRBJ2-1,CATSESSGTSAYNEQFF,TGTGCCACCAGTGAGTCATCCGGGACTAGCGCATACAATGAGCAGTTCTTC
many,TRBV20-1,TRBD2,TRBJ2-3,CSARAWTSGTDTQYF,TGCAGTGCTAGAGCCTGGACTAGCGGCACAGATACGCAGTATTTT
-,TRBV7-2,-,TRBJ2-1,CASSLGQLQFF,TGTGCCAGCAGCTTAGGCCAACTGCAGTTCTTC
-,TRBV7-3,-,TRBJ2-7,CASSLAWVWPFYEQYF,TGTGCCAGCAGCTTGGCCTGGGTATGGCCCTTCTACGAGCAGTACTTC
many,TRBV6-2/TRBV6-3,TRBD1,TRBJ2-6,CASRETGTGANVLTF,TGTGCCAGCAGGGAGACAGGGACTGGGGCCAACGTCCTGACTTTC
-,TRBV24-1,TRBD1,TRBJ2-2,CATSARTGRSGELFF,TGTGCCACCAGTGCCCGGACAGGGAGGTCCGGGGAGCTGTTTTTT
many,TRBV30,-,TRBJ1-1,CAWTPLGGFPEAFF,TGTGCCTGGACTCCCCTAGGGGGGTTCCCTGAAGCTTTCTTT
-,TRBV5-6,TRBD1,TRBJ1-1,CASSTYRGRTEAFF,TGTGCCAGCAGCACATACAGGGGGCGGACTGAAGCTTTCTTT
-,TRBV20-1,TRBD2,TRBJ2-7,CSARGLAGFYEQYF,TGCAGTGCTAGGGGGCTAGCGGGATTCTACGAGCAGTACTTC
-,TRBV4-1,-,TRBJ2-5,CASSRVGGRDQETQYF,TGCGCCAGCAGCCGGGTTGGGGGGCGAGACCAAGAGACCCAGTACTTC
few,TRBV5-1,-,TRBJ2-7,CASSPTASSYEQYF,TGCGCCAGCAGCCCAACGGCCAGCTCCTACGAGCAGTACTTC
-,TRBV9,-,TRBJ2-2,CASSVDPGSSNTGELFF,TGTGCCAGCAGCGTAGATCCAGGCAGCTCGAACACCGGGGAGCTGTTTTTT
many,TRBV28,-,TRBJ2-1,CASREWLLLRNEQFF,TGTGCCAGCAGGGAGTGGCTCCTCTTAAGAAATGAGCAGTTCTTC
many,TRBV30,-,TRBJ1-6,CAWSAMTGLGNSPLHF,TGTGCCTGGAGTGCGATGACAGGTCTGGGGAATTCACCCCTCCACTTT
many,TRBV4-2,-,TRBJ2-3,CASSQVANTDTQYF,TGTGCCAGCAGCCAAGTGGCTAACACAGATACGCAGTATTTT
few,TRBV28,TRBD1,TRBJ1-4,CASSWTGGSGEKLFF,TGTGCCAGCAGTTGGACAGGGGGATCGGGTGAAAAACTGTTTTTT
few,TRBV7-9,TRBD1,TRBJ2-7,CASLTGDSYEQYF,TGTGCCAGCCTGACAGGGGATTCCTACGAGCAGTACTTC
-,TRBV20-1,TRBD1,TRBJ2-1,CSARYRTGGNNEQFF,TGCAGTGCTAGATACCGGACAGGGGGGAACAATGAGCAGTTCTTC
few,TRBV12-5,TRBD1,TRBJ2-2,CASGLSPGQKITGELFF,TGTGCTAGTGGTTTGTCTCCGGGACAGAAGATCACCGGGGAGCTGTTTTTT